The 3 T cell receptor beta chains below come from one sample, sequenced in a study of T-cell memory formation after mild COVID-19. TCRdb re-called the 5' RACE reads with MiXCR, one entry per CDR3 protein. This table has 450,000 to 650,000 distinct CDR3 sequences, roughly 20% appearing once. The material sequenced was PBMCs or a T cell subset sorted from them (not recorded which). These receptor sequences come from an adult woman who had mild COVID-19 (a few samples of this study predate the infection). Cell type and time point are not known.

This chain uses TRBV10-3 with TRBJ2-7, with a weak D call TRBD2 (5 bases). This CDR3 spans 18 amino acids. CDR1 is ENHRY and CDR2 is SYGVKD in the germline V gene. V lost 2 bases, J lost 1 base, and 21 bases lay in between. CDR3 region: CAISETPPGWAESYEQYF. The DNA of the CDR3 is TGTGCCATCAGTGAGACTCCCCCGGGGTGGGCCGAGTCCTACGAGCAGTACTTC.

This clonotype was recorded a few times. CDR3 protein: CASSRTGPDSPLHF. The CDR3 nucleotides read TGTGCCAGCAGTCGGACAGGACCTGATTCACCCCTCCACTTT. V is TRBV12-3 or TRBV12-4 and J is TRBJ1-6; 7 bases fit TRBD1. There are 14 residues in the CDR3. With V trimmed by 5 bases and J by 8 bases, 6 bases remained unmatched.

The chain recombines TRBV4-3 with TRBJ1-2; D is unclear. Germline-derived CDR1 and CDR2 are LGHNA and YSLEER. The germline V and J ends were trimmed by 1 base and 6 bases, with 12 bases remaining between them. CDR3 length: 14 residues. The CDR3 region is CASSQGLRGNGYTF. The CDR3 nucleotides read TGCGCCAGCAGCCAAGGACTTCGGGGAAATGGCTACACCTTC.